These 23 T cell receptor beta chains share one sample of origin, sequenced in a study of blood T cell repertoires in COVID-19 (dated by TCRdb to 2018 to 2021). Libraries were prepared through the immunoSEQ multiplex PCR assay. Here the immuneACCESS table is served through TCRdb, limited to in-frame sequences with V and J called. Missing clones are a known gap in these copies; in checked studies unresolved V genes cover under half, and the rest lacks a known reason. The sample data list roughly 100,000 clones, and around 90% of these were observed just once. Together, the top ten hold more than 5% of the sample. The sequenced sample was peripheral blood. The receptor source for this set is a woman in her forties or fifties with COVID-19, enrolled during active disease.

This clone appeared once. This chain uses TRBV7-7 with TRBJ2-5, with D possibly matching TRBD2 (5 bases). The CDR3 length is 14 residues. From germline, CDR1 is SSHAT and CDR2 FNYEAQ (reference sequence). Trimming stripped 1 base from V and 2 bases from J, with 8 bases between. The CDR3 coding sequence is TGTGCCAGCAGCTTAGTGGACTCTCAAGAGACCCAGTACTTC. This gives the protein CASSLVDSQETQYF.

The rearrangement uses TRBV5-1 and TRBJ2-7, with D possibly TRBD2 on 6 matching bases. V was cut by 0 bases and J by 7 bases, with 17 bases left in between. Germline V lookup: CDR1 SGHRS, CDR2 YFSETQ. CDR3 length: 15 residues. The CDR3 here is CASSLVLGSEGEQYF. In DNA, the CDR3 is TGCGCCAGCAGCTTGGTACTGGGGTCGGAGGGAGAGCAGTACTTC.

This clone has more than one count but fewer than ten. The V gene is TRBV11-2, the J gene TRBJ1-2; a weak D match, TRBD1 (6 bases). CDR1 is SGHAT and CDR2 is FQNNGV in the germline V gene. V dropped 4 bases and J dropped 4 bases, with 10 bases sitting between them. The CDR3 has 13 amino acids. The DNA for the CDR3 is TGTGCCAGCAGCTCGACAGGTTCCTATGGCTACACCTTC. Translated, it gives CASSSTGSYGYTF.

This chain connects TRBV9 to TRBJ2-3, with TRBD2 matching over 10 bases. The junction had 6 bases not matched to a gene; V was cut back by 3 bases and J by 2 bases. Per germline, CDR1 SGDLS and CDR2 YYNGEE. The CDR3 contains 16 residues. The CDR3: CASSALAGGITDTQYF. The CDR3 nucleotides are TGTGCCAGCAGCGCCTTAGCGGGGGGAATCACAGATACGCAGTATTTT. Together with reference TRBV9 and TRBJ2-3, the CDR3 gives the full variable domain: DSGVTQTPKHLITATGQRVTLRCSPRSGDLSVYWYQQSLDQGLQFLIQYYNGEERAKGNILERFSAQQFPDLHSELNLSSLELGDSALYFCASSALAGGITDTQYFGPGTRLTVL.

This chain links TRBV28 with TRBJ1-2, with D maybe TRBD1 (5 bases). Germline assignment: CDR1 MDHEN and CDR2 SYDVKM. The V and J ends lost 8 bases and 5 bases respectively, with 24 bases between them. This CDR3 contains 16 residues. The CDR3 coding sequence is TGTGCCAGCTATGGAGGGTTGTTACGGGCAGGGTATGGCTACACCTTC. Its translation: CASYGGLLRAGYGYTF.

Written as DNA, the CDR3 is TGTGCCAGTATGACACAAAACTATGGCTACACCTTC. This encodes CASMTQNYGYTF. V usage is TRBV6-5 and J usage is TRBJ1-2, with D hard to call. The CDR3 loop spans 12 amino acids. Trimming shortened V by 9 bases and J by 2 bases, and 10 bases separated the two germline ends. Germline-derived CDR1 and CDR2 are MNHEY and SVGAGI.

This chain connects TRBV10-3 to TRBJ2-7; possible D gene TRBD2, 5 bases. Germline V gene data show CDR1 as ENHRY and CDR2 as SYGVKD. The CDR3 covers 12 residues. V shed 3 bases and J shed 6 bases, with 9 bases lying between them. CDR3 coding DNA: TGTGCCATCAGTGAACTGCGGGTCGAGCAGTACTTC. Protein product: CAISELRVEQYF.

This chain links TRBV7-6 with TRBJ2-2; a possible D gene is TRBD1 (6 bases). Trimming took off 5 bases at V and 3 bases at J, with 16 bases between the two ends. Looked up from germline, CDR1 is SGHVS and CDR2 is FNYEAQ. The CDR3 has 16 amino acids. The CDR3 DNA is TGTGCCAGCAGCCAATACAGGGATTCGTACACCGGGGAGCTGTTTTTT. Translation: CASSQYRDSYTGELFF.

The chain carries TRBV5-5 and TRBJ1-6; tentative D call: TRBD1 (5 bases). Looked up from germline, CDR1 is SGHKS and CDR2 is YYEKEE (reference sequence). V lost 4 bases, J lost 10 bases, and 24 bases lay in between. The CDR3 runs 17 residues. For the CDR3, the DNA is TGTGCCAGCAGCCTACACCCGGGGGTTTCGGTGGGGTCACCCCTCCACTTT. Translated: CASSLHPGVSVGSPLHF.

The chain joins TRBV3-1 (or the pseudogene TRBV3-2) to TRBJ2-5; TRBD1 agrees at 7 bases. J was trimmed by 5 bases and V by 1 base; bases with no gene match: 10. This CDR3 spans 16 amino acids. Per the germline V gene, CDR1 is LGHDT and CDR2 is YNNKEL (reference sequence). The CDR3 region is CASSQGDRGARETQYF. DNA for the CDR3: TGTGCCAGCAGCCAAGGGGACAGAGGGGCCCGGGAGACCCAGTACTTC.

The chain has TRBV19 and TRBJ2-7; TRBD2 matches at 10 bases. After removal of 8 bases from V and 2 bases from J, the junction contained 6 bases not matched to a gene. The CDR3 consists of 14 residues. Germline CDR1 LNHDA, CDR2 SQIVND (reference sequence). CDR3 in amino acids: CASGLAGETYEQYF. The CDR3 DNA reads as TGTGCCAGTGGTCTAGCGGGGGAGACCTACGAGCAGTACTTC. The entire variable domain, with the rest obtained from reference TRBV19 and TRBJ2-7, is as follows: DGGITQSPKYLFRKEGQNVTLSCEQNLNHDAMYWYRQDPGQGLRLIYYSQIVNDFQKGDIAEGYSVSREKKESFPLTVTSAQKNPTAFYLCASGLAGETYEQYFGPGTRLTVT.

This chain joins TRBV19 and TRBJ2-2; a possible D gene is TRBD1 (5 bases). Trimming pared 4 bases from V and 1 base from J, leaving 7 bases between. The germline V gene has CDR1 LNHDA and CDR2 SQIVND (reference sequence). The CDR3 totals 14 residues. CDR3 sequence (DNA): TGTGCCAGTAGTAGCCAGGGGAACACCGGGGAGCTGTTTTTT. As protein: CASSSQGNTGELFF. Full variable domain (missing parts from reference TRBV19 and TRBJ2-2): DGGITQSPKYLFRKEGQNVTLSCEQNLNHDAMYWYRQDPGQGLRLIYYSQIVNDFQKGDIAEGYSVSREKKESFPLTVTSAQKNPTAFYLCASSSQGNTGELFFGEGSRLTVL.

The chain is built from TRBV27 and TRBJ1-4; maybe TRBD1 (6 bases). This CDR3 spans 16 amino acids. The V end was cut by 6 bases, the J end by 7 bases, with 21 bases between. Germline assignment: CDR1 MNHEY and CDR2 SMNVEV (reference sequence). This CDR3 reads CASRSRGAGEFEKLFF. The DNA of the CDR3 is TGTGCCAGCAGGAGCAGGGGTGCAGGCGAATTTGAAAAACTGTTTTTT.

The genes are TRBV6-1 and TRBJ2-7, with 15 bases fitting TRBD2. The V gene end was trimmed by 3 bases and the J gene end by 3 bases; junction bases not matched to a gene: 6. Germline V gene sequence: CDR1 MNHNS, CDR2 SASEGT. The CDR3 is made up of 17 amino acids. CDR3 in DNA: TGTGCCAGCAGTGACCCGGGACTAGCGGGGGGACGCTACGAGCAGTACTTC. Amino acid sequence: CASSDPGLAGGRYEQYF.

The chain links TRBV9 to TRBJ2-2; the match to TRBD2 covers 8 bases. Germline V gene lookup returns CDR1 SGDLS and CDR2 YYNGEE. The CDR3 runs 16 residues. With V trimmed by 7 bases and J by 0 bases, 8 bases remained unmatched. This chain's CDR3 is CASGLKRGTNTGELFF. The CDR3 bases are TGTGCCAGCGGCTTAAAGCGGGGGACGAACACCGGGGAGCTGTTTTTT.

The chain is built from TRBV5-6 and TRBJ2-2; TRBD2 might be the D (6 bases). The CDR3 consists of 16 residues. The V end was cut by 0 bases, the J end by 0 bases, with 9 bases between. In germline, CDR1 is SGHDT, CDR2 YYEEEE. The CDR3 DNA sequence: TGTGCCAGCAGCTTGGGAGGAGGGGCGAACACCGGGGAGCTGTTTTTT. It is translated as CASSLGGGANTGELFF.

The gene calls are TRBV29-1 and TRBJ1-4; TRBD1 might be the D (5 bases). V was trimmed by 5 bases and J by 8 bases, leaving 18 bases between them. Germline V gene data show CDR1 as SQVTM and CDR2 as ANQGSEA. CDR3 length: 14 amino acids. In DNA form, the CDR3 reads TGCAGCGTTCGAAACAGGAGCGGGGGGGAAAAACTGTTTTTT. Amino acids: CSVRNRSGGEKLFF.

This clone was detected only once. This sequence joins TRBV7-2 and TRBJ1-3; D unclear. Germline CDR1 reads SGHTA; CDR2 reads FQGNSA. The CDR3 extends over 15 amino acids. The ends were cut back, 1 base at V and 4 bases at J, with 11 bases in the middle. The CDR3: CASSLGVSRGNTIYF. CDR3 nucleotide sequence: TGTGCCAGCAGCTTAGGTGTCAGTCGCGGAAACACCATATATTTT.

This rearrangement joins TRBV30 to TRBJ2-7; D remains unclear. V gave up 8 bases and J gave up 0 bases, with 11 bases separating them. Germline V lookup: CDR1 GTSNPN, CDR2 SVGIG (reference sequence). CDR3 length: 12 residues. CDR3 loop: CATSGSSYEQYF. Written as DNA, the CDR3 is TGTGCCACTTCAGGTTCCTCCTACGAGCAGTACTTC.

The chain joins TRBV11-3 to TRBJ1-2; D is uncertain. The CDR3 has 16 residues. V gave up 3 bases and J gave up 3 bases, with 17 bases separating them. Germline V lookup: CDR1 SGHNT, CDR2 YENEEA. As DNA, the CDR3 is TGTGCCAGCAGCTTGGAAAGAGGTGGTGGAGACTATGGCTACACCTTC. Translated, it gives CASSLERGGGDYGYTF. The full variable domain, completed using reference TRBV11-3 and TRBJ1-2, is EAGVVQSPRYKIIEKKQPVAFWCNPISGHNTLYWYLQNLGQGPELLIRYENEEAVDDSQLPKDRFSAERLKGVDSTLKIQPAELGDSAVYLCASSLERGGGDYGYTFGSGTRLTVV.

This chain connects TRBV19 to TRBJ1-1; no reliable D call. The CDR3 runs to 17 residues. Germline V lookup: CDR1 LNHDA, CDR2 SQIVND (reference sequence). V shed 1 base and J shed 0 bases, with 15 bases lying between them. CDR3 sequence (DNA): TGTGCCAGTAGTATAGTCGGCCAGACAAGCCTGAACACTGAAGCTTTCTTT. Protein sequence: CASSIVGQTSLNTEAFF.

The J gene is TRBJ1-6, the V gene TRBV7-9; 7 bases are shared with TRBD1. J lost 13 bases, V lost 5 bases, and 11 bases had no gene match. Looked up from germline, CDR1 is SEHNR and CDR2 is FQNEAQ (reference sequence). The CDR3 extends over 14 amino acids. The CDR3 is CASSKGQSGGPLHF. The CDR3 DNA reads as TGTGCCAGCAGCAAGGGACAGTCGGGAGGGCCCCTCCACTTT.

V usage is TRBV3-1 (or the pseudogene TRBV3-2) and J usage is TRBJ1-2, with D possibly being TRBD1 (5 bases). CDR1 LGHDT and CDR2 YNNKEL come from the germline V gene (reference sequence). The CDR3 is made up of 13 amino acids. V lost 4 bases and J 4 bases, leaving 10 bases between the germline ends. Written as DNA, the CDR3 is TGTGCCAGCAGCCCCCGGGGGACCTATGGCTACACCTTC. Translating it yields CASSPRGTYGYTF.